The entry below describes one T cell receptor (beta chain). Deletions cut 5 bases from V and 8 bases from J, with 24 bases between. Per germline, CDR1 SEHNR and CDR2 FQNEAQ (reference sequence). This CDR3 spans 17 amino acids. Then a second PCR, running roughly 7 to 11 cycles, was carried out with a sample-barcoded 5' primer and a J-beta primer mix. TCRdb fed the 5' RACE reads into MiXCR, producing one record per CDR3 protein. The sample has about a million distinct CDR3 sequences, approximately 50% seen once. This sample was included in a study of blood T cells in healthy people across ages. This sequence was found in a woman aged 55-75 years in good health. Sequencing input: blood. J is TRBJ2-2 and V is TRBV7-9; no clear D. CDR3 bases: TGTGCCAGCAGCCCGACTGGTGGGGTCCAAGCTGTGGGGGAGCTGTTTTTT. Its protein product is CASSPTGGVQAVGELFF.